These 25 T cell receptor beta chains were all obtained from the same sample, sequenced in a study of preoperative IRX-2 immunotherapy in early breast cancer (dated by TCRdb to between 2018 and 2021). Libraries were made using the immunoSEQ multiplex PCR assay. TCRdb stores this immuneACCESS table with in-frame sequences only. Part of the clones is absent; in the studies checked, under half of the shortfall reflects unresolved V genes, and no reason is known for the rest. This sample comprises 20,000 to 30,000 clones, roughly nine tenths of them detected only once. The ten largest clones add up to roughly 10% of the sample. Explained via the paper, the treatment or condition label denotes: preoperative locoregional IRX-2 cytokine immunotherapy. The sequencing used tumor tissue, collected after IRX-2 immunotherapy. The receptors originated from a human donor with breast cancer.

V usage is TRBV5-1 and J usage is TRBJ2-3, with a possible D match to TRBD1 (7 bases). Germline CDR1 and CDR2: SGHRS and YFSETQ. Deletions cut 4 bases from V and 3 bases from J, with 12 bases between. This CDR3 is built from 14 residues. In nucleotides, the CDR3 is TGCGCCAGCAGCGGGGGGACAGTTACAGATACGCAGTATTTT. Translation: CASSGGTVTDTQYF.

This chain connects TRBV7-9 to TRBJ1-5; D is possibly TRBD1 (5 bases). The CDR3 is 17 residues long. CDR1 and CDR2 (germline): SEHNR, FQNEAQ (reference sequence). Between the trimmed V and J ends, which lost 2 bases and 3 bases, there was a span of 17 bases. In DNA, the CDR3 is TGTGCCAGCAGCTTACAGGGTTCGGGGGAAGACAATCAGCCCCAGCATTTT. The encoded protein is CASSLQGSGEDNQPQHF.

This chain uses TRBV14 with TRBJ2-5; D not resolved. Germline values: CDR1 SGHDN, CDR2 FVKESK. V dropped 0 bases and J dropped 5 bases, with 4 bases sitting between them. The CDR3 loop spans 12 amino acids. The CDR3 protein is CASSQDWETQYF. As DNA, the CDR3 is TGTGCCAGCAGCCAAGATTGGGAGACCCAGTACTTC.

CDR3 DNA: TGTGCCAGTGGAGGACAGCTTATTGCAACTAATGAAAAACTGTTTTTT. Protein product: CASGGQLIATNEKLFF. The chain recombines TRBV28 with TRBJ1-4, with a weak D call TRBD1 (6 bases). CDR3 length equals 16 residues. The V end was cut by 9 bases, the J end by 0 bases, with 17 bases between. Germline CDR1 MDHEN, CDR2 SYDVKM.

This chain joins TRBV9 and TRBJ2-7; D might be TRBD1 or TRBD2, each matching 5 bases. Germline CDR1 reads SGDLS; CDR2 reads YYNGEE. The CDR3 has 15 amino acids. The V gene lost 0 bases and the J gene lost 0 bases, with 10 bases spanning the gap. The DNA for the CDR3 is TGTGCCAGCAGCGTAGGTAGGGACCTCTCCTACGAGCAGTACTTC. Amino acid sequence: CASSVGRDLSYEQYF.

The CDR3 here is CASTRGTGTEAFF. CDR3 sequence (DNA): TGTGCCAGCACCAGGGGGACAGGCACTGAAGCTTTCTTT. This chain links TRBV6-6 with TRBJ1-1, with 8 bases that match TRBD1. After removal of 7 bases from V and 4 bases from J, the junction contained 5 bases not matched to a gene. This CDR3 comprises 13 residues. The germline V gene encodes CDR1 MNHNY and CDR2 SVGAGI (reference sequence).

This chain joins TRBV28 and TRBJ1-2; no reliable D call. The germline CDR1 and CDR2 sequences are MDHEN and SYDVKM. V was clipped by 7 bases and J by 4 bases, with 10 bases between them. The CDR3 covers 12 residues. The CDR3 is CASNPAFYGYTF. In nucleotides, the CDR3 is TGTGCCAGCAACCCCGCTTTCTATGGCTACACCTTC.

The CDR3 bases are TGTGCCAGCAGTTACTCAGGGACACTATACGAGCAGTACTTC. Its protein is CASSYSGTLYEQYF. The chain uses TRBV6-5 and TRBJ2-7; the D gene is possibly TRBD1 (6 bases). Trimming removed 0 bases at V and 4 bases at J, with 10 bases between. Germline V gene data show CDR1 as MNHEY and CDR2 as SVGAGI. This CDR3 comprises 14 residues.

This chain links TRBV2 with TRBJ2-1; D is perhaps TRBD1 or TRBD2 (6 bases each). This CDR3 has 13 amino acids. V was cut by 11 bases and J by 0 bases, with 11 bases left in between. Germline V lookup: CDR1 SNHLY, CDR2 FYNNEI. The CDR3 is CAGGGPSYNEQFF. CDR3 DNA: TGTGCCGGTGGGGGGCCCTCCTACAATGAGCAGTTCTTC.

The chain uses TRBV6-5 and TRBJ1-3, with D unclear. This CDR3 is built from 15 residues. Trimming cost V 2 bases and J 0 bases, with 8 bases left between them. Per germline, CDR1 MNHEY and CDR2 SVGAGI. DNA of the CDR3: TGTGCCAGCAGTTACGGACTCAACTCTGGAAACACCATATATTTT. The encoded protein is CASSYGLNSGNTIYF.

The genes are TRBV27 and TRBJ2-2; D unresolved. The CDR3 extends over 12 amino acids. Trimming took 1 base from V and 7 from J, leaving 4 bases between them. Germline values: CDR1 MNHEY, CDR2 SMNVEV (reference sequence). The CDR3 sequence: CASSLLGGELFF. In nucleotides, the CDR3 is TGTGCCAGCAGTTTATTGGGCGGGGAGCTGTTTTTT.

In nucleotides, the CDR3 is TGCAGTGCTAGTAGAGAATACGAGCAGTACTTC. Its protein is CSASREYEQYF. This chain links TRBV20-1 with TRBJ2-7; D is ambiguous. V lost 3 bases and J 4 bases, leaving 7 bases between the germline ends. This CDR3 contains 11 residues. Germline CDR1 reads DFQATT; CDR2 reads SNEGSKA (reference sequence).

This rearrangement joins TRBV7-9 to TRBJ2-5; possible D gene TRBD1, 6 bases. The J call may be in error: the DNA end matches TRBJ2-7 better. There are 14 residues in the CDR3. Germline V gene sequence: CDR1 SEHNR, CDR2 FQNEAQ (reference sequence). The CDR3 protein is CASSSQGSSYEQYF. CDR3 coding DNA: TGTGCCAGCAGCTCGCAGGGGAGCTCCTACGAGCAGTACTTC.

The rearrangement links TRBV9 to TRBJ1-2, with D hard to call. CDR1 SGDLS and CDR2 YYNGEE come from the germline V gene. The V and J ends lost 0 bases and 8 bases respectively, with 5 bases between them. CDR3 length: 11 amino acids. The chain's CDR3 is CASSVGLGYTF. CDR3 DNA: TGTGCCAGCAGCGTAGGTCTCGGCTACACCTTC.

The rearrangement uses TRBV7-2 and TRBJ2-7; D unresolved. The CDR3 sequence is 14 residues long. CDR1 and CDR2 (germline): SGHTA, FQGNSA. V was shortened by 3 bases and J by 3 bases, with 12 bases between the two germline ends. In DNA, the CDR3 is TGTGCCAGCAGCTTGGCAGTTCTTAGCTACGAGCAGTACTTC. This encodes CASSLAVLSYEQYF.

The chain has TRBV19 and TRBJ1-5, with D perhaps TRBD1 (5 bases). CDR3 length: 12 residues. CDR1 LNHDA and CDR2 SQIVND come from the germline V gene (reference sequence). V was clipped by 8 bases and J by 9 bases, with 14 bases between them. The CDR3 sequence: CASLGVRGPQHF. CDR3 coding DNA: TGTGCCAGTCTGGGGGTGAGGGGGCCCCAGCATTTT. The full variable domain, its missing parts supplied by reference TRBV19 and TRBJ1-5, is DGGITQSPKYLFRKEGQNVTLSCEQNLNHDAMYWYRQDPGQGLRLIYYSQIVNDFQKGDIAEGYSVSREKKESFPLTVTSAQKNPTAFYLCASLGVRGPQHFGDGTRLSIL.

The chain has TRBV6-5 and TRBJ2-1, with 12 bases aligning to TRBD2. The CDR3 runs 15 residues. CDR1 and CDR2 from the germline V gene are MNHEY and SVGAGI. Trimming removed 0 bases from V and 9 bases from J; junction bases left unmatched: 3. The CDR3 loop reads CASSYSRLAGVEQFF. The DNA for the CDR3 is TGTGCCAGCAGTTACTCGCGACTAGCGGGAGTTGAGCAGTTCTTC.

V gene TRBV10-1 combines with J gene TRBJ2-3; 11 bases agree with TRBD1. From germline, CDR1 is WNHNN and CDR2 SYGVQD (reference sequence). V shed 6 bases and J 6 bases; nucleotides not matched to a gene: 5. This CDR3 is built from 14 residues. CDR3 sequence reads: CASSRDRGMDTQYF. The DNA for the CDR3 is TGCGCCAGCAGCCGGGACAGGGGGATGGATACGCAGTATTTT.

This clone was found a few times. This rearrangement joins TRBV9 to TRBJ2-2; D possibly corresponds to TRBD1 (5 bases). Trimming removed 2 bases from V and 3 bases from J, with 8 bases in between. Germline V lookup: CDR1 SGDLS, CDR2 YYNGEE. The CDR3 runs 14 residues. As DNA, the CDR3 is TGTGCCAGCAGCGTGGGGCACGACACCGGGGAGCTGTTTTTT. Its protein product is CASSVGHDTGELFF.

This clone turned up a few times. This rearrangement joins TRBV5-1 to TRBJ2-1; 11 positions match TRBD2. The CDR3 extends over 17 amino acids. Germline values: CDR1 SGHRS, CDR2 YFSETQ. V was pared by 0 bases and J by 10 bases, with 12 bases of the junction left unmatched. CDR3 sequence: CASSLAETSGSYGEQFF. CDR3 DNA: TGCGCCAGCAGCTTGGCCGAAACTAGCGGGAGTTACGGGGAGCAGTTCTTC.

This CDR3 reads CASSLTGQSYEQYF. CDR3 coding DNA: TGTGCCAGCAGCTTAACGGGGCAGTCCTACGAGCAGTACTTC. V is TRBV7-2 and J is TRBJ2-7, with D perhaps assigned TRBD1 or TRBD2 (5 bases each). The CDR3 sequence is 14 residues long. From germline, CDR1 is SGHTA and CDR2 FQGNSA. V was shortened by 2 bases and J by 1 base, with 9 bases between the two germline ends.

The chain uses TRBV7-9 and TRBJ2-3, with 12 bases that match TRBD2. Trimming cost V 2 bases and J 0 bases; bases outside gene matches: 3. The CDR3 loop spans 17 amino acids. The germline CDR1 and CDR2 sequences are SEHNR and FQNEAQ (reference sequence). CDR3 amino acids: CASSLLAGGTSTDTQYF. Written as DNA, the CDR3 is TGTGCCAGCAGCTTACTAGCGGGAGGGACTAGCACAGATACGCAGTATTTT.

The chain uses TRBV9 and TRBJ2-2; D is possibly TRBD2 (7 bases). The CDR3 has 16 amino acids. Germline V gene lookup returns CDR1 SGDLS and CDR2 YYNGEE. The germline V and J ends were trimmed by 3 bases and 2 bases, with 14 bases remaining between them. CDR3 protein: CASSEGGRTNTGELFF. CDR3 in DNA: TGTGCCAGCAGCGAGGGGGGGAGGACCAACACCGGGGAGCTGTTTTTT. The full variable domain, its missing parts supplied by reference TRBV9 and TRBJ2-2, is DSGVTQTPKHLITATGQRVTLRCSPRSGDLSVYWYQQSLDQGLQFLIQYYNGEERAKGNILERFSAQQFPDLHSELNLSSLELGDSALYFCASSEGGRTNTGELFFGEGSRLTVL.

V is TRBV28 and J is TRBJ2-7, with TRBD1 matching over 7 bases. Germline V CDR1 and CDR2: MDHEN, SYDVKM. The trim removed 6 bases at V and 3 bases at J, leaving 11 bases unmatched. The CDR3 has 15 amino acids. The CDR3 loop reads CASSDGTVLHYEQYF. CDR3 nucleotide sequence: TGTGCCAGCAGCGACGGGACAGTCTTACACTACGAGCAGTACTTC.

This clone was recorded once. DNA for the CDR3: TGTGCCAGCAACCTCGGGGGGGCCTACGAGCAGTACTTC. Protein sequence: CASNLGGAYEQYF. The chain recombines TRBV28 with TRBJ2-7; 8 bases fit TRBD2. This CDR3 has 13 residues. CDR1 and CDR2 from the germline V gene are MDHEN and SYDVKM. After removal of 7 bases from V and 2 bases from J, the junction contained 4 bases not matched to a gene. The whole variable domain, remainder taken from reference TRBV28 and TRBJ2-7, is DVKVTQSSRYLVKRTGEKVFLECVQDMDHENMFWYRQDPGLGLRLIYFSYDVKMKEKGDIPEGYSVSREKKERFSLILESASTNQTSMYLCASNLGGAYEQYFGPGTRLTVT.